Below, 17 T cell receptor beta chains from the same sample are listed, as sequenced in a study of OX40 agonist ivuxolimab in advanced cancers. Generated by immunoSEQ multiplex PCR, the TCRdb table keeps only in-frame clones and is missing some. The sample carries 69,000 or so clones, roughly 85% recorded once. Sequencing used CD4+ or CD8+ T cells sorted from blood, obtained in a trial of the OX40 agonist ivuxolimab. These receptors came from an adult with an advanced solid tumor such as melanoma, head and neck, liver or kidney cancer.

The chain carries TRBV4-1 and TRBJ1-6; perhaps TRBD1 as D (5 bases). Trimming removed 0 bases from V and 7 bases from J, with 13 bases in between. This CDR3 comprises 16 residues. Germline assignment: CDR1 MGHRA and CDR2 YSYEKL. CDR3 residues: CASSQDDETANSPLHF. The CDR3 nucleotides are TGCGCCAGCAGCCAAGATGACGAGACAGCGAATTCACCCCTCCACTTT.

The chain links TRBV11-3 to TRBJ2-2; 10 bases are shared with TRBD2. Per the germline V gene, CDR1 is SGHNT and CDR2 is YENEEA. Unmatched junction bases numbered 2, after V lost 2 bases and J lost 5 bases. This CDR3 has 15 residues. The CDR3 coding sequence is TGTGCCAGCAGCTTACTAGCGGGGGAGACCGGGGAGCTGTTTTTT. Protein: CASSLLAGETGELFF.

The CDR3, as DNA: TGTGCCAGCAGTTCTGGTTATTCACCCCTCCACTTT. Protein product: CASSSGYSPLHF. The chain joins TRBV6-5 to TRBJ1-6; the D is unclear. The CDR3 spans 12 residues. The germline V and J ends were trimmed by 4 bases and 8 bases, with 6 bases remaining between them. The germline gives CDR1 MNHEY, CDR2 SVGAGI.

V gene TRBV9 combines with J gene TRBJ2-1; no firm D call. The germline V and J ends were trimmed by 0 bases and 4 bases, with 11 bases remaining between them. The CDR3 is 15 amino acids. Germline assignment: CDR1 SGDLS and CDR2 YYNGEE. CDR3 nucleotides: TGTGCCAGCAGCGTAGCTACGGAGCAGTACAATGAGCAGTTCTTC. Translating gives CASSVATEQYNEQFF.

The chain carries TRBV7-2 and TRBJ2-6, with 8 positions matching TRBD1. CDR1 and CDR2 from the germline V gene are SGHTA and FQGNSA. CDR3 size: 16 residues. J was trimmed by 1 base and V by 5 bases; bases with no gene match: 4. The CDR3 loop reads CASSPRTGSGANVLTF. The CDR3 bases are TGTGCCAGCAGCCCGAGGACAGGGTCTGGGGCCAACGTCCTGACTTTC.

The J gene is TRBJ2-3, the V gene TRBV7-2; 8 positions match TRBD2. CDR1 SGHTA and CDR2 FQGNSA come from the germline V gene. The CDR3 runs to 18 residues. The trim removed 1 base at V and 6 bases at J, leaving 15 bases unmatched. The CDR3, as DNA: TGTGCCAGCAGCTTAGGATATCGACGGGAGGGCCAGGGGGATACGCAGTATTTT. This codes for CASSLGYRREGQGDTQYF.

J is TRBJ1-6 and V is TRBV2; 7 bases agree with TRBD1. The CDR3 is made up of 17 amino acids. Germline CDR1 is SNHLY and CDR2 is FYNNEI. The junction had 9 bases not matched to a gene; V was cut back by 7 bases and J by 0 bases. CDR3 DNA sequence: TGTGCCAGCACCCCGGACAGGTTGAGCTCCTATAATTCACCCCTCCACTTT. Translating it yields CASTPDRLSSYNSPLHF.

The chain links TRBV7-6 to TRBJ2-5; the match to TRBD2 covers 7 bases. The CDR3 is made up of 14 amino acids. With 1 base clipped from V and 2 bases from J, the junction kept 1 base outside the gene matches. The V gene's germline CDR1 is SGHVS and CDR2 FNYEAQ. The CDR3 region has the DNA TGTGCCAGCAGCTTAGGGGGGGGTCAAGAGACCCAGTACTTC. It translates to CASSLGGGQETQYF. Variable domain in full (rest from reference TRBV7-6 and TRBJ2-5): GAGVSQSPRYKVTKRGQDVALRCDPISGHVSLYWYRQALGQGPEFLTYFNYEAQQDKSGLPNDRFSAERPEGSISTLTIQRTEQRDSAMYRCASSLGGGQETQYFGPGTRLLVL.

This rearrangement joins TRBV6-6 to TRBJ2-7; TRBD2 matches at 7 bases. The ends lost 2 bases at V and 2 bases at J; junction bases unmatched: 3. CDR1 and CDR2 (germline): MNHNY, SVGAGI (reference sequence). This CDR3 contains 14 residues. The CDR3 sequence is CASSYGGGTYEQYF. The CDR3 DNA reads TGTGCCAGCAGTTACGGCGGGGGAACCTACGAGCAGTACTTC.

The chain is built from TRBV11-2 and TRBJ1-5; D is unclear. Germline V gives CDR1 SGHAT, CDR2 FQNNGV. This CDR3 region has 14 residues. Trimming pared 0 bases from V and 1 base from J, leaving 4 bases between. The DNA of the CDR3 is TGTGCCAGCAGCTTAGACGGCAGCAATCAGCCCCAGCATTTT. It specifies CASSLDGSNQPQHF.

The chain has TRBV9 and TRBJ2-3, with D tentatively TRBD1 or TRBD2 (6 bases each). Germline CDR1 reads SGDLS; CDR2 reads YYNGEE. CDR3 length equals 15 residues. The ends were cut back, 3 bases at V and 1 base at J, with 12 bases in the middle. CDR3 coding DNA: TGTGCCAGCAGCGGGGGGGCCATCCGCACAGATACGCAGTATTTT. Its protein product is CASSGGAIRTDTQYF. Together with reference TRBV9 and TRBJ2-3, the CDR3 gives the full variable domain: DSGVTQTPKHLITATGQRVTLRCSPRSGDLSVYWYQQSLDQGLQFLIQYYNGEERAKGNILERFSAQQFPDLHSELNLSSLELGDSALYFCASSGGAIRTDTQYFGPGTRLTVL.

The V call is TRBV30, the J call TRBJ1-2, with 8 positions matching TRBD1. The trim removed 5 bases at V and 7 bases at J, leaving 6 bases unmatched. Germline values: CDR1 GTSNPN, CDR2 SVGIG (reference sequence). The CDR3 loop spans 12 amino acids. In nucleotides, the CDR3 is TGTGCCTGGGCGACAGGGGAGCGTGGCTACACCTTC. The encoded protein is CAWATGERGYTF.

The chain is built from TRBV6-1 and TRBJ2-5; 8 nucleotides match TRBD1. The CDR3 runs to 15 residues. Germline V gene data show CDR1 as MNHNS and CDR2 as SASEGT. Trimming at V came to 7 bases and at J to 4 bases, leaving 11 bases not matched to a gene. Written as DNA, the CDR3 is TGTGCCAGCATTAAGACAGGGGAGAGGCGAGAGACCCAGTACTTC. Translating it yields CASIKTGERRETQYF.

V usage is TRBV29-1 and J usage is TRBJ1-2; D is unclear. Trimming pared 2 bases from V and 4 bases from J, leaving 14 bases between. The germline V gene encodes CDR1 SQVTM and CDR2 ANQGSEA. This CDR3 is built from 14 residues. The CDR3 DNA sequence: TGCAGCGTTGAAACCGCAGATGCGGGCTATGGCTACACCTTC. This gives the protein CSVETADAGYGYTF.

The genes are TRBV6-1 and TRBJ1-1; TRBD1 is a possible D gene (6 bases). Deletions cut 6 bases from V and 1 base from J, with 12 bases between. The CDR3 runs to 14 residues. Germline assignment: CDR1 MNHNS and CDR2 SASEGT. CDR3 protein: CASRDSNKNTEAFF. CDR3 coding DNA: TGTGCCAGCAGGGACAGCAACAAGAACACTGAAGCTTTCTTT.

The gene calls are TRBV19 and TRBJ1-5, with 7 bases lining up with TRBD1. Germline values: CDR1 LNHDA, CDR2 SQIVND (reference sequence). V dropped 4 bases and J dropped 2; count of bases not matched to a gene: 5. The CDR3 covers 15 residues. As DNA, the CDR3 is TGTGCCAGTAGTAGAGGACAGGAGCGCAATCAGCCCCAGCATTTT. Its protein product is CASSRGQERNQPQHF.

The chain has TRBV19 and TRBJ2-2; unclear D gene. Germline CDR1 LNHDA, CDR2 SQIVND (reference sequence). This CDR3 has 14 residues. Trimming removed 4 bases from V and 0 bases from J, with 6 bases in between. The CDR3 spells CASSSVANTGELFF. CDR3 nucleotides: TGTGCCAGTAGTAGTGTCGCGAACACCGGGGAGCTGTTTTTT.